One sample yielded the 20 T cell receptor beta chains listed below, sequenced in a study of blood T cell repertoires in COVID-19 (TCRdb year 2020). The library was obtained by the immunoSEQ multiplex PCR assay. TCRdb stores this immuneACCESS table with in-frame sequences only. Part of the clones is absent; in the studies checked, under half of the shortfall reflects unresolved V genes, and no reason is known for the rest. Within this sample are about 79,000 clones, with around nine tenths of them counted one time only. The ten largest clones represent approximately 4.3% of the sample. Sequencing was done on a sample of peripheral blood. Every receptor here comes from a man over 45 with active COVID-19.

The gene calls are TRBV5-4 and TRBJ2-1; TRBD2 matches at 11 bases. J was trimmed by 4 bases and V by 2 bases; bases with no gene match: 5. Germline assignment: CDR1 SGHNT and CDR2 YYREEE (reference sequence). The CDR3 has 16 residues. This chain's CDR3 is CASSFSSGRSYNEQFF. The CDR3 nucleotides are TGTGCCAGCAGCTTCTCTAGCGGGAGGTCGTACAATGAGCAGTTCTTC.

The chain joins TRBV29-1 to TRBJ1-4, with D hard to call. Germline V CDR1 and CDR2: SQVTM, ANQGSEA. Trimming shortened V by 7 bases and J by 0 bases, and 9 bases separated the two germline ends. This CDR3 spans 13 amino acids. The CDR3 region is CSALAATNEKLFF. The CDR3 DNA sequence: TGCAGCGCTTTGGCGGCAACTAATGAAAAACTGTTTTTT.

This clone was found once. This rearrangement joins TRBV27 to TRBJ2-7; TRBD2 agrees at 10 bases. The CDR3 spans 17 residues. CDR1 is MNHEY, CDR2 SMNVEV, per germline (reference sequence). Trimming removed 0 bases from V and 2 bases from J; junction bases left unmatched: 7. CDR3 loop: CASSLSNRAGGTYEQYF. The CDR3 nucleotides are TGTGCCAGCAGTTTATCGAATCGAGCGGGGGGGACCTACGAGCAGTACTTC.

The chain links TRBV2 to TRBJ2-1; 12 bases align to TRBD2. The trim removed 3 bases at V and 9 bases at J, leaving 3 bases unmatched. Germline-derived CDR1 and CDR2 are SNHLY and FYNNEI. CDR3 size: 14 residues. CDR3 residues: CASSELTSGGEQFF. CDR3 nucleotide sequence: TGTGCCAGCAGTGAGCTGACTAGCGGGGGTGAGCAGTTCTTC. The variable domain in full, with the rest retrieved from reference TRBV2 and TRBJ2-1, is EPEVTQTPSHQVTQMGQEVILRCVPISNHLYFYWYRQILGQKVEFLVSFYNNEISEKSEIFDDQFSVERPDGSNFTLKIRSTKLEDSAMYFCASSELTSGGEQFFGPGTRLTVL.

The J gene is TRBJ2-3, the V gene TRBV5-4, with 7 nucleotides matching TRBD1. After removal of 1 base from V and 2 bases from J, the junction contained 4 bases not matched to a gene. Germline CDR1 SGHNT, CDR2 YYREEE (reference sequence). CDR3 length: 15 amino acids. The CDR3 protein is CASSLFGTDTDTQYF. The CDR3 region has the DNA TGTGCCAGCAGCTTGTTCGGGACAGACACAGATACGCAGTATTTT.

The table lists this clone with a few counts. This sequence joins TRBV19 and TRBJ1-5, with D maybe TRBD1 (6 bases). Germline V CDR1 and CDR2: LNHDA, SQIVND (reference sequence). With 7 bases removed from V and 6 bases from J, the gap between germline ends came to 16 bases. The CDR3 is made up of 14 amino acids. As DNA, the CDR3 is TGTGCCAGTATGGGAACAGGGACGGTTCAGCCCCAGCATTTT. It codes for CASMGTGTVQPQHF.

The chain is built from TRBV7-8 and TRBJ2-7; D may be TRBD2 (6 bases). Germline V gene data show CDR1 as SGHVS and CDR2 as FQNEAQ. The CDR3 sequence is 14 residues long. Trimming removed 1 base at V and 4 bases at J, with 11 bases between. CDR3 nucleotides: TGTGCCAGCAGCTTAGGGGGCGCGGGATACGAGCAGTACTTC. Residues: CASSLGGAGYEQYF.

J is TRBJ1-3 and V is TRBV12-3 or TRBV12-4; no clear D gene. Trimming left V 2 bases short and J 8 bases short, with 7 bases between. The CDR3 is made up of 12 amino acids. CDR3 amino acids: CASSLSVDTIYF. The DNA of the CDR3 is TGTGCCAGCAGTTTATCTGTAGACACCATATATTTT.

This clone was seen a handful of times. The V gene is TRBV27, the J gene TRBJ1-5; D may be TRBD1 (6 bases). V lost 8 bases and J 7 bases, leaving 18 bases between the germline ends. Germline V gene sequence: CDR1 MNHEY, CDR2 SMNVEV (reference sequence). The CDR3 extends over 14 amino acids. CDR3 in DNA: TGTGCCAGCCGGGGGGGGGCTCGGGGACAGCCCCAGCATTTT. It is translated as CASRGGARGQPQHF.

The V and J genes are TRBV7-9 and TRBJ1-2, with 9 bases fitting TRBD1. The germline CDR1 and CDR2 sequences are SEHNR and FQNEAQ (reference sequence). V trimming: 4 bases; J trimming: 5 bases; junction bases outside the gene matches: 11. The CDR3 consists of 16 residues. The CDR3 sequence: CASSSDRTGVVYGYTF. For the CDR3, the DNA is TGTGCCAGCAGCTCAGACCGGACAGGGGTCGTATATGGCTACACCTTC.

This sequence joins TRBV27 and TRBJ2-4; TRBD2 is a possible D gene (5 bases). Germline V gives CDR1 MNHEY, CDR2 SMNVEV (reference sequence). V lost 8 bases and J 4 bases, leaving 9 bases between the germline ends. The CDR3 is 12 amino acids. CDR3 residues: CASGPGKNIQYF. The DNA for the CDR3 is TGTGCCAGCGGGCCGGGAAAAAACATTCAGTACTTC.

CDR3 protein: CASSLDSTIYF. CDR3 coding DNA: TGTGCCAGCAGCTTAGACAGCACCATATATTTT. This sequence joins TRBV7-2 and TRBJ1-3, with D hard to call. Germline V CDR1 and CDR2: SGHTA, FQGNSA. This CDR3 contains 11 residues. Trimming took 1 base from V and 9 from J, leaving 4 bases between them.

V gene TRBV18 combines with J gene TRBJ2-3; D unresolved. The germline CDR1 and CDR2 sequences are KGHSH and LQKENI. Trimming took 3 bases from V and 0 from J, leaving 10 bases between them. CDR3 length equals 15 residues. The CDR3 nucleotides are TGTGCCAGCTCACCTGAGGCGGCTAGCACAGATACGCAGTATTTT. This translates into CASSPEAASTDTQYF.

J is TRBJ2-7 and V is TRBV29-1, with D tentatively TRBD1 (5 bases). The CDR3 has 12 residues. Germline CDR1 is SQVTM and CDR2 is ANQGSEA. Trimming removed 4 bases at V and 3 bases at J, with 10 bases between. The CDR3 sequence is CSVVVGDYEQYF. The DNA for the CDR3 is TGCAGCGTTGTCGTAGGGGACTACGAGCAGTACTTC.

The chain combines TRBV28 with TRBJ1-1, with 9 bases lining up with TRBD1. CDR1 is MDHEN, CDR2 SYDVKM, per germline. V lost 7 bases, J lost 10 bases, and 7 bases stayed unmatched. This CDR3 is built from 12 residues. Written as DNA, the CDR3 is TGTGCCAGCATAATGGGACAGGGTGCAGCTTTCTTT. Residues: CASIMGQGAAFF.

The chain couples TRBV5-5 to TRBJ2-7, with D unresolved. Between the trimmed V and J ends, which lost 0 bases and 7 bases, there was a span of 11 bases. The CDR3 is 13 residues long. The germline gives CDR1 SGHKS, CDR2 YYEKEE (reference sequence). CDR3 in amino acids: CASSLDGFGEQYF. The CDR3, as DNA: TGTGCCAGCAGCTTGGACGGATTCGGGGAGCAGTACTTC.

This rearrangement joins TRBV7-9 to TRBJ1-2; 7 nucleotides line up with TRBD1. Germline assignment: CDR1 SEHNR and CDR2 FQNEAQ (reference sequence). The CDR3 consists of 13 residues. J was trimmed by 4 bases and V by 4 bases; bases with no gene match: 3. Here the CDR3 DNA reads TGTGCCAGCAGCTCCGGGACAGCCTATGGCTACACCTTC. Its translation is CASSSGTAYGYTF.

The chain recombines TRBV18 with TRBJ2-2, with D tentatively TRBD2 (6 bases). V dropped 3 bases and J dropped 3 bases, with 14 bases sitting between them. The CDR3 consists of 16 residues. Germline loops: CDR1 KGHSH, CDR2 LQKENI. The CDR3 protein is CASSPGTLFDTGELFF. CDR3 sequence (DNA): TGTGCCAGCTCACCTGGGACTTTGTTCGACACCGGGGAGCTGTTTTTT.

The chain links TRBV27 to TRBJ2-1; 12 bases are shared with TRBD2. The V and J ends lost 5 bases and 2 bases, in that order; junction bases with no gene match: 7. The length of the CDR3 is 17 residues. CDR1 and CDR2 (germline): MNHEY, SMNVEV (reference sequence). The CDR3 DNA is TGTGCCAGCAGTCCTTATAGGACTAGCGGGGCCTACAATGAGCAGTTCTTC. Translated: CASSPYRTSGAYNEQFF.

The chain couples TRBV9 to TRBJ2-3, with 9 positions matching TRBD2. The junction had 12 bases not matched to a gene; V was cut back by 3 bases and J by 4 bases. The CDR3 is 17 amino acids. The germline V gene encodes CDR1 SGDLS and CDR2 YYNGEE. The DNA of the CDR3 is TGTGCCAGCAGCGCAACCGGGACTAGCAGTGGCGCAGATACGCAGTATTTT. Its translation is CASSATGTSSGADTQYF.